The source of this T cell receptor (beta chain) is a study of CD8 T cells in ankylosing spondylitis. Trimming left V 3 bases short and J 2 bases short, with 8 bases between. The CDR3 is 13 residues long. In regard to this clonotype: The antigen remains unidentified.

TCRdb called the 5' RACE reads again in MiXCR, with one record for every CDR3 protein. The repertoire holds some 340,000 distinct CDR3 sequences, roughly 14% seen once, with less than 1.1% in the top ten. Study findings and constraints: Disease-associated clones were reportedly significantly overrepresented in matched ankylosing spondylitis synovial fluid.

The sequenced material came from blood, either unsorted or a sorted T cell fraction (not recorded which). This chain joins TRBV12-3 or TRBV12-4 and TRBJ2-7, with TRBD2 as a possible D gene (6 bases). This TCR was recovered from a male donor with ankylosing spondylitis or in good health (not recorded which). In DNA, the CDR3 is TGTGCCAGCAGTTTGACTAGGGCCTACGAGCAGTACTTC. It is translated as CASSLTRAYEQYF.